Presented here are 23 T cell receptor beta chains from one specimen sequenced in a study of T cells in Graves' hyperthyroidism and ophthalmopathy. It was RNA transcripts that yielded the amplified TCR beta CDR3 regions. A first-round RT-PCR of the TCR CDR3 used the HTBI primer set. TCRdb passed the multiplex PCR reads through MiXCR, listing each CDR3 protein once. The sample holds roughly 660,000 distinct CDR3 sequences, roughly 17% seen once. What was sequenced was blood. These receptors originate from a man between 45 and 60 years old with Graves' hyperthyroidism.

The V and J genes are TRBV28 and TRBJ1-5; D remains ambiguous. V was pared by 6 bases and J by 9 bases, with 12 bases between. The CDR3 extends over 12 amino acids. Germline CDR1 is MDHEN and CDR2 is SYDVKM. The CDR3 loop is CASRDGFRPQHF. CDR3 DNA sequence: TGTGCCAGCAGAGACGGCTTCAGGCCCCAGCATTTT.

This clonotype was seen a few times. A much larger clone sits a single nucleotide away, making a read error possible. The chain employs TRBV12-3 or TRBV12-4 and TRBJ2-7; D is possibly TRBD1 (5 bases). The CDR3 has 14 amino acids. DNA of the CDR3: TGTGCCAGCAATTTAGGACACTCTAGCTACGAGCAGTACTTC. Its protein is CASNLGHSSYEQYF.

Of note for this clonotype: This is likely a read error, given that the CDR3 carries no conserved phenylalanine or tryptophan at its end. The chain couples TRBV5-1 to TRBJ2-3, with D tentatively TRBD2 (6 bases). Trimming took off 4 bases at V and 0 bases at J, with 9 bases between the two ends. Germline CDR1 is SGHRS and CDR2 is YFSETQ. CDR3 length: 14 residues. The DNA for the CDR3 is TGCGCCAGCAGCCCAGGGACTAGCACAGATACGCAGTATTCT. Translated: CASSPGTSTDTQYS.

The J gene is TRBJ1-3, the V gene TRBV7-6, with TRBD1 matching 9 bases. The CDR3 has 16 amino acids. CDR1 SGHVS and CDR2 FNYEAQ come from the germline V gene. Trimming removed 1 base from V and 4 bases from J; junction bases left unmatched: 5. CDR3 loop: CASSLGEQGAGNTIYF. DNA of the CDR3: TGTGCCAGCAGCTTAGGAGAACAGGGGGCGGGAAACACCATATATTTT. The variable domain in full, with the rest retrieved from reference TRBV7-6 and TRBJ1-3, is GAGVSQSPRYKVTKRGQDVALRCDPISGHVSLYWYRQALGQGPEFLTYFNYEAQQDKSGLPNDRFSAERPEGSISTLTIQRTEQRDSAMYRCASSLGEQGAGNTIYFGEGSWLTVV.

This clonotype has a handful of counts. V and J are TRBV5-5 and TRBJ1-2; D uncertain. From germline, CDR1 is SGHKS and CDR2 YYEKEE (reference sequence). The CDR3 contains 13 residues. Trimming pared 4 bases from V and 7 bases from J, leaving 14 bases between. Written as DNA, the CDR3 is TGTGCCAGCAGCAATCCTGCGGCGTCTGGCTACACCTTC. This translates into CASSNPAASGYTF.

Many counts were recorded for this clonotype. The rearrangement uses TRBV11-2 and TRBJ1-1; a weak D match, TRBD1 (5 bases). Trimming pared 5 bases from V and 1 base from J, leaving 8 bases between. The CDR3 is 13 amino acids. Germline lookup yields CDR1 SGHAT and CDR2 FQNNGV. CDR3: CASSQDRNTEAFF. The CDR3 nucleotides read TGTGCCAGCAGCCAAGACAGGAACACTGAAGCTTTCTTT.

This clonotype was seen many times. The V and J genes are TRBV20-1 and TRBJ1-1; 7 bases fit TRBD1. This CDR3 has 13 residues. Germline-derived CDR1 and CDR2 are DFQATT and SNEGSKA (reference sequence). With V trimmed by 5 bases and J by 0 bases, 3 bases remained unmatched. Here the CDR3 DNA reads TGCAGTGCTGACAGGGAGGTGAACACTGAAGCTTTCTTT. It is translated as CSADREVNTEAFF.

Ten or more counts support this clonotype. V usage is TRBV6-2 or TRBV6-3 and J usage is TRBJ2-1; 12 bases line up with TRBD1. Germline CDR1 MNHEY, CDR2 SVGEGT. Germline trimming cut 2 bases from V and 7 bases from J; bases unmatched to any gene: 21. This CDR3 spans 21 amino acids. CDR3 amino acids: CASSYPPGAFPGQGAGNEQFF. The DNA of the CDR3 is TGTGCCAGCAGTTACCCTCCGGGGGCGTTTCCGGGACAGGGGGCCGGGAATGAGCAGTTCTTC.

This clonotype was counted a few times. The gene calls are TRBV6-1 and TRBJ2-5; 14 bases are a match to TRBD2. The CDR3 has 15 residues. The germline gives CDR1 MNHNS, CDR2 SASEGT. The J segment lost 4 bases and the V segment lost 6 bases, leaving 4 bases of the junction unmatched. The CDR3 sequence: CASSRGLAGAETQYF. The CDR3 DNA follows: TGTGCCAGCAGCCGGGGACTAGCGGGAGCAGAGACCCAGTACTTC.

This clonotype has more than one count but fewer than ten. V and J are TRBV7-9 and TRBJ2-7; 8 bases agree with TRBD1. Per the germline V gene, CDR1 is SEHNR and CDR2 is FQNEAQ (reference sequence). Trimming removed 4 bases from V and 3 bases from J; junction bases left unmatched: 5. The CDR3 is 14 residues long. This CDR3 is CASSYLQGGYEQYF. The CDR3 coding sequence is TGTGCCAGCAGCTACCTACAGGGGGGCTACGAGCAGTACTTC.

This clonotype was observed a handful of times. The chain couples TRBV30 to TRBJ1-1; 9 nucleotides agree with TRBD1. The CDR3 consists of 14 residues. V was pared by 1 base and J by 4 bases, with 4 bases of the junction left unmatched. CDR1 GTSNPN and CDR2 SVGIG come from the germline V gene (reference sequence). CDR3 region: CAWSASQGATEAFF. The DNA of the CDR3 is TGTGCCTGGAGTGCATCACAGGGGGCCACTGAAGCTTTCTTT.

This chain connects TRBV5-1 to TRBJ2-5, with TRBD2 identical over 9 bases. The CDR3 covers 14 residues. Trimming cost V 4 bases and J 5 bases; bases outside gene matches: 6. In germline, CDR1 is SGHRS, CDR2 YFSETQ. The CDR3 region is CASSEGLARETQYF. In nucleotides, the CDR3 is TGCGCCAGCAGCGAGGGACTAGCTCGCGAGACCCAGTACTTC.

This clonotype showed up just a few times. J is TRBJ2-1 and V is TRBV19; 11 bases match TRBD2. The CDR3 has 16 amino acids. Germline loops: CDR1 LNHDA, CDR2 SQIVND (reference sequence). J lost 4 bases, V lost 5 bases, and 7 bases had no gene match. The DNA for the CDR3 is TGTGCCAGTAGTGCCTGGACTAGCGGGCCTTACAATGAGCAGTTCTTC. It yields the protein CASSAWTSGPYNEQFF.

This clonotype appeared a few times. V and J are TRBV18 and TRBJ1-1; the match to TRBD1 covers 7 bases. V lost 4 bases and J lost 4; bases outside the gene matches: 9. CDR1 is KGHSH, CDR2 LQKENI, per germline. This CDR3 region has 15 residues. The CDR3 DNA reads TGTGCCAGCTCACGGGACAGTGCTCCAGGCACTGAAGCTTTCTTT. This sequence encodes CASSRDSAPGTEAFF.

The table lists this clonotype with a few counts. The chain is built from TRBV25-1 and TRBJ1-5, with D unclear. The CDR3 runs to 15 residues. Trimming removed 3 bases from V and 0 bases from J, with 9 bases in between. Per germline, CDR1 MGHDK and CDR2 SYGVNS. CDR3 amino acids: CASSDGRDSNQPQHF. CDR3 nucleotide sequence: TGTGCCAGCAGTGATGGGCGGGATAGCAATCAGCCCCAGCATTTT.

In its sample, this clonotype was seen many times. V usage is TRBV18 and J usage is TRBJ1-1; 7 nucleotides match TRBD1. V trimming: 5 bases; J trimming: 1 base; junction bases outside the gene matches: 10. The germline V gene has CDR1 KGHSH and CDR2 LQKENI. This CDR3 is 16 amino acids long. The CDR3 DNA follows: TGTGCCAGCTCATGGGGCCAGGCAGGGGGGAACACTGAAGCTTTCTTT. Translating gives CASSWGQAGGNTEAFF. The full variable domain, completed using reference TRBV18 and TRBJ1-1, is NAGVMQNPRHLVRRRGQEARLRCSPMKGHSHVYWYRQLPEEGLKFMVYLQKENIIDESGMPKERFSAEFPKEGPSILRIQQVVRGDSAAYFCASSWGQAGGNTEAFFGQGTRLTVV.

This clonotype was observed at least ten times. The chain is built from TRBV2 and TRBJ1-6, with D perhaps TRBD1 (6 bases). The CDR3 is 15 residues long. Germline V CDR1 and CDR2: SNHLY, FYNNEI. V lost 2 bases, J lost 5 bases, and 10 bases lay in between. The CDR3 here is CASSERGVHNSPLHF. As DNA, the CDR3 is TGTGCCAGCAGTGAAAGGGGGGTCCATAATTCACCCCTCCACTTT.

The chain recombines TRBV7-8 with TRBJ2-7; D remains unclear. Per germline, CDR1 SGHVS and CDR2 FQNEAQ. The CDR3 contains 12 residues. V lost 3 bases and J lost 4, with 7 bases in between. The CDR3 coding sequence is TGTGCCAGCAGCTTCCCGGAGTACGAGCAGTACTTC. It codes for CASSFPEYEQYF.

This clonotype was seen ten or more times. The V and J genes are TRBV11-2 and TRBJ2-1, with D maybe TRBD2 (5 bases). V shed 4 bases and J shed 5 bases, with 18 bases lying between them. CDR1 and CDR2 from the germline V gene are SGHAT and FQNNGV. This CDR3 region has 16 residues. CDR3 in DNA: TGTGCCAGCAGCTCCTTAACTCTCCTGAGGGACAATGAGCAGTTCTTC. This gives the protein CASSSLTLLRDNEQFF. Together with reference TRBV11-2 and TRBJ2-1, the CDR3 gives the full variable domain: EAGVAQSPRYKIIEKRQSVAFWCNPISGHATLYWYQQILGQGPKLLIQFQNNGVVDDSQLPKDRFSAERLKGVDSTLKIQPAKLEDSAVYLCASSSLTLLRDNEQFFGPGTRLTVL.

The J gene is TRBJ2-1, the V gene TRBV20-1, with 7 positions matching TRBD1. CDR1 is DFQATT, CDR2 SNEGSKA, per germline (reference sequence). The V gene end was trimmed by 4 bases and the J gene end by 10 bases; junction bases not matched to a gene: 10. The CDR3 totals 13 residues. CDR3 residues: CSAIGTVPEEQFF. The DNA for the CDR3 is TGCAGTGCTATCGGGACAGTCCCGGAGGAGCAGTTCTTC.

The chain carries TRBV6-2 or TRBV6-3 and TRBJ1-2; 8 positions agree with TRBD1. Trimming removed 6 bases from V and 3 bases from J; junction bases left unmatched: 6. Germline V gene data show CDR1 as MNHEY and CDR2 as SVGEGT. There are 14 residues in the CDR3. CDR3 bases: TGTGCCAGCAGGACAGGGGCGCAGGACTATGGCTACACCTTC. As protein: CASRTGAQDYGYTF.

This clonotype occurred a few times. The chain has TRBV5-6 and TRBJ2-3; no firm D call. CDR1 and CDR2 from the germline V gene are SGHDT and YYEEEE. Deletions cut 4 bases from V and 4 bases from J, with 10 bases between. The CDR3 length is 13 residues. The CDR3 region has the DNA TGTGCCAGCAGCCAGATTCAGGCAGATACGCAGTATTTT. It encodes CASSQIQADTQYF.

CDR3 region: CASSGGQTDQPQHF. The DNA of the CDR3 is TGTGCCAGCAGTGGGGGGCAAACCGATCAGCCCCAGCATTTT. This rearrangement joins TRBV2 to TRBJ1-5; a weak D match, TRBD1 (6 bases). In germline, CDR1 is SNHLY, CDR2 FYNNEI. CDR3 size: 14 residues. The V and J ends lost 4 bases and 5 bases respectively, with 12 bases between them.